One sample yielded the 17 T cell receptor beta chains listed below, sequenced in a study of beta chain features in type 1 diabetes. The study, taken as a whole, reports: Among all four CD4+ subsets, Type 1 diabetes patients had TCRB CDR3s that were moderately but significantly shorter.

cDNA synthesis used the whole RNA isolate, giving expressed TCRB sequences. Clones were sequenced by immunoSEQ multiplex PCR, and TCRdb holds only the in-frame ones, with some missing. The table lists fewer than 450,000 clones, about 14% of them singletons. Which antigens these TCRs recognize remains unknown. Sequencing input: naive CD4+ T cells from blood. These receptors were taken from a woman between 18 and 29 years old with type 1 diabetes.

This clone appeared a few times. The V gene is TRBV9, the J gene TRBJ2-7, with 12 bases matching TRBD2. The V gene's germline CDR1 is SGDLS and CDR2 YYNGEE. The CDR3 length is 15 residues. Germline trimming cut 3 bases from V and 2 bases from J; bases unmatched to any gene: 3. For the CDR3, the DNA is TGTGCCAGCAGCGCGGGACTAGCGGGCACCTACGAGCAGTACTTC. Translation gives CASSAGLAGTYEQYF.

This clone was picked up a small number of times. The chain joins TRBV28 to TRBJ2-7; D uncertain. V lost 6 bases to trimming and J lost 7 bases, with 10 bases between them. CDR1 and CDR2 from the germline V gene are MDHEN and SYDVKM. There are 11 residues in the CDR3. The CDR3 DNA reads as TGTGCCAGCAGGTCGGTGGAGGAGCAGTACTTC. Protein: CASRSVEEQYF. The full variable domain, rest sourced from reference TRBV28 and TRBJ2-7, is DVKVTQSSRYLVKRTGEKVFLECVQDMDHENMFWYRQDPGLGLRLIYFSYDVKMKEKGDIPEGYSVSREKKERFSLILESASTNQTSMYLCASRSVEEQYFGPGTRLTVT.

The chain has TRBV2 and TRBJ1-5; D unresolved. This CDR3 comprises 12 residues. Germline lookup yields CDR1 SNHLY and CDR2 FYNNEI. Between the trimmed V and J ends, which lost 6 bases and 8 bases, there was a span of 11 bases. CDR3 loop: CASRIVEEPQHF. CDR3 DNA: TGTGCCAGCAGGATCGTGGAGGAGCCCCAGCATTTT.

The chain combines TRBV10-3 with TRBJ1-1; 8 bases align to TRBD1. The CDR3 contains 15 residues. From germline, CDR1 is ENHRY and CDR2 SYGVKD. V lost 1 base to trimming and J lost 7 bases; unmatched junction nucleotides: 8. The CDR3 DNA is TGTGCCATCAGTGAGTTCCAGGGGGCCGAGGGTGAAGCTTTCTTT. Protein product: CAISEFQGAEGEAFF.

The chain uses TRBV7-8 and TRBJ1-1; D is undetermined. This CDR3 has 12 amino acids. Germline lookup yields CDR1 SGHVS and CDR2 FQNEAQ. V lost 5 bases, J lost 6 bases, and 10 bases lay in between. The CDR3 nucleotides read TGTGCCAGCAGCCCCCACGGGGCTGAAGCTTTCTTT. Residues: CASSPHGAEAFF.

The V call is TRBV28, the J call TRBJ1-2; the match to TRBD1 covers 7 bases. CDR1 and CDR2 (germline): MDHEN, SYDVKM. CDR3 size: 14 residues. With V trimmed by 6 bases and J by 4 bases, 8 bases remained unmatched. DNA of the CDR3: TGTGCCAGCAGGGCAGGGGGGAGTGCCTATGGCTACACCTTC. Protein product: CASRAGGSAYGYTF.

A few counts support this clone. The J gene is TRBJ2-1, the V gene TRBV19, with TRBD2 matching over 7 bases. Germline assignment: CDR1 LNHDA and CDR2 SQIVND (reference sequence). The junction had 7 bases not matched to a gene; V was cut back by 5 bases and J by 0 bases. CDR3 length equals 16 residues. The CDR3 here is CASSPLAVSSYNEQFF. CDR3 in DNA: TGTGCCAGTAGTCCTCTAGCGGTGAGCTCCTACAATGAGCAGTTCTTC.

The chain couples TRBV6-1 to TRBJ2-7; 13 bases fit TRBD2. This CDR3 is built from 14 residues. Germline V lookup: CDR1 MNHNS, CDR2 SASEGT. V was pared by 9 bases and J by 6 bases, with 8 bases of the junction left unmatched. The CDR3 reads CASLRLAGGREQYF. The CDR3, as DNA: TGTGCCAGTTTAAGACTAGCGGGAGGTCGCGAGCAGTACTTC.

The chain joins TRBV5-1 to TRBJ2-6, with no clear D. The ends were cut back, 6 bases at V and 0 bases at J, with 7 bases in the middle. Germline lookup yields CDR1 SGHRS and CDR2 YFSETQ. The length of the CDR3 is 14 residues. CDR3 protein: CASMRSSGANVLTF. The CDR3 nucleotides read TGCGCCAGCATGCGGAGCTCTGGGGCCAACGTCCTGACTTTC.

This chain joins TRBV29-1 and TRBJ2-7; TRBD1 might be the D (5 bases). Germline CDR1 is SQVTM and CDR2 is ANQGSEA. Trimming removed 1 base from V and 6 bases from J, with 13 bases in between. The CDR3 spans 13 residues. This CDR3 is CSVEVNKGLEQYF. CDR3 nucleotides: TGCAGCGTTGAAGTGAATAAGGGGCTCGAGCAGTACTTC.

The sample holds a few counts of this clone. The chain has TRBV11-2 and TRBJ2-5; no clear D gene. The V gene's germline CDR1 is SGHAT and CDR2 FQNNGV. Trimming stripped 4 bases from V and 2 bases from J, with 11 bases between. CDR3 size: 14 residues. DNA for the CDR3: TGTGCCAGCAGCTCTCCCTACCCTCAAGAGACCCAGTACTTC. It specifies CASSSPYPQETQYF.

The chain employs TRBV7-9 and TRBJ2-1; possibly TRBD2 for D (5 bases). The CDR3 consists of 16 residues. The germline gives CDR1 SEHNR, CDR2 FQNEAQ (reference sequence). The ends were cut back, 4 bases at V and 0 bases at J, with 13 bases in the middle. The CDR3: CASSYTSGSSYNEQFF. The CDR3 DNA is TGTGCCAGCAGCTACACGAGCGGAAGCTCCTACAATGAGCAGTTCTTC.

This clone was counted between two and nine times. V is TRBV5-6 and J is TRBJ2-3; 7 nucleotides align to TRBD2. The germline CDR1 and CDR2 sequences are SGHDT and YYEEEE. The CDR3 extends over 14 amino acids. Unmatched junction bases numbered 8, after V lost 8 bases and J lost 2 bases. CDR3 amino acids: CASRAGLHTDTQYF. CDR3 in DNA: TGTGCCAGTCGTGCGGGACTACACACAGATACGCAGTATTTT.

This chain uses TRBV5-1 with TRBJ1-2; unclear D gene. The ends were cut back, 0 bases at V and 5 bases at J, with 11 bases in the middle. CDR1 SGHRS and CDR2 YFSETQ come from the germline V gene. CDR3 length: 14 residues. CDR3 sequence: CASSLGELYYGYTF. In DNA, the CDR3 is TGCGCCAGCAGCTTGGGAGAGTTATATTATGGCTACACCTTC. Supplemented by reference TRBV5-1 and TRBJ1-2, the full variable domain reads KAGVTQTPRYLIKTRGQQVTLSCSPISGHRSVSWYQQTPGQGLQFLFEYFSETQRNKGNFPGRFSGRQFSNSRSEMNVSTLELGDSALYLCASSLGELYYGYTFGSGTRLTVV.

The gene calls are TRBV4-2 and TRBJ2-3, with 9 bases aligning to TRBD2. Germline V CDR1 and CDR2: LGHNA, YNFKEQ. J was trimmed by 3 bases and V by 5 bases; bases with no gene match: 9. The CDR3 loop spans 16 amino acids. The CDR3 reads CASSSLGSGRTDTQYF. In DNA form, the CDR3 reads TGTGCCAGCAGCTCTTTAGGTAGCGGGAGAACAGATACGCAGTATTTT.

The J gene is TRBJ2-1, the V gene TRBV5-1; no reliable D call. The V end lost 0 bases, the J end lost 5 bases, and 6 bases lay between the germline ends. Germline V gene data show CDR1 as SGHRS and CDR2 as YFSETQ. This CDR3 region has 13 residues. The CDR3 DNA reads TGCGCCAGCAGCTTGGTAGTAGACAATGAGCAGTTCTTC. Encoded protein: CASSLVVDNEQFF.

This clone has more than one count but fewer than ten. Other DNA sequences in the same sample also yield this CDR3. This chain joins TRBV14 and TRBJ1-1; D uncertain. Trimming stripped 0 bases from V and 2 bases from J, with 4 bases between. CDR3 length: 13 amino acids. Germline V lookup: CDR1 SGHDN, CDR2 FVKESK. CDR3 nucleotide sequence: TGTGCCAGCAGCCAAGATCGTAACACTGAAGCTTTCTTT. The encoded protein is CASSQDRNTEAFF.